This T cell receptor (beta chain) was identified in a study of control samples from healthy donors and cancer patients. Here immunoSEQ multiplex PCR was the method, and the copy in TCRdb shows in-frame clones only, minus some. The profile shows tens of thousands of clones, over 85% of them singletons. In its sample, this clone was seen once. Between the trimmed V and J ends, which lost 3 bases and 4 bases, there was a span of 12 bases. CDR1 is MDHEN and CDR2 is SYDVKM in the germline V gene. This CDR3 spans 14 amino acids. The clonotype originates from a man between 40 and 49 years old with colorectal cancer. The sample taken for sequencing was PBMCs. The chain links TRBV28 to TRBJ1-2, with a weak D call TRBD1 (6 bases). CDR3 loop: CASSFGGRLYGYTF. The CDR3 DNA sequence: TGTGCCAGCAGTTTCGGGGGGCGCCTCTATGGCTACACCTTC.